Below are 9 T cell receptor beta chains sequenced from a single sample in a study of blood T cell repertoires in COVID-19. Sequenced by immunoSEQ multiplex PCR; TCRdb stores in-frame clones only, minus some. The repertoire holds 25,000 to 35,000 clones, with 72% as singletons. Sequenced sample: peripheral blood. These receptors were obtained from a boy under 10 years old with active or convalescent COVID-19.

A single count supports this clone. The chain combines TRBV2 with TRBJ2-1, with D perhaps TRBD2 (5 bases). Germline values: CDR1 SNHLY, CDR2 FYNNEI. Trimming took off 6 bases at V and 5 bases at J, with 11 bases between the two ends. The CDR3 covers 13 residues. In DNA, the CDR3 is TGTGCCAGCAGGGTGCCGCGGGACAATGAGCAGTTCTTC. Its protein is CASRVPRDNEQFF.

V usage is TRBV30 and J usage is TRBJ2-7; D gene unclear. CDR1 GTSNPN and CDR2 SVGIG come from the germline V gene (reference sequence). CDR3 length: 11 amino acids. The ends were cut back, 1 base at V and 2 bases at J, with 3 bases in the middle. The CDR3 DNA is TGTGCCTGGAGTGGGCCCTACGAGCAGTACTTC. Encoded protein: CAWSGPYEQYF.

There are a few counts of this clone. The chain carries TRBV6-1 and TRBJ2-7; 8 positions match TRBD2. V shed 0 bases, J shed 2 bases, and the junction held 6 bases outside the gene matches. CDR1 is MNHNS and CDR2 is SASEGT in the germline V gene. CDR3 size: 16 residues. CDR3 sequence reads: CASSEASGGGPYEQYF. The CDR3 region has the DNA TGTGCCAGCAGTGAAGCGTCCGGCGGGGGGCCCTACGAGCAGTACTTC.

This clone counts as medium-sized. V gene TRBV7-9 combines with J gene TRBJ2-7, with TRBD1 matching 7 bases. Germline assignment: CDR1 SEHNR and CDR2 FQNEAQ (reference sequence). The CDR3 covers 14 residues. Trimming removed 3 bases from V and 3 bases from J; junction bases left unmatched: 5. In DNA, the CDR3 is TGTGCCAGCAGCTTTGGGACAGATTTCTACGAGCAGTACTTC. Amino acids: CASSFGTDFYEQYF.

This clone was picked up one time. V is TRBV7-2 and J is TRBJ2-2; 9 nucleotides agree with TRBD2. Germline V lookup: CDR1 SGHTA, CDR2 FQGNSA. The V and J ends lost 4 bases and 5 bases, in that order; junction bases with no gene match: 11. The CDR3 is made up of 17 amino acids. The CDR3 DNA sequence: TGTGCCAGCAGCTCCCGTTGGCGGGGGGGCTTGACCGGGGAGCTGTTTTTT. This gives the protein CASSSRWRGGLTGELFF.

The chain is built from TRBV7-2 and TRBJ1-2; D remains unclear. Looked up from germline, CDR1 is SGHTA and CDR2 is FQGNSA. Trimming cost V 5 bases and J 5 bases, with 15 bases left between them. CDR3 length: 14 residues. This CDR3 is CASSITWQAYGYTF. In nucleotides, the CDR3 is TGTGCCAGCAGCATCACGTGGCAGGCGTATGGCTACACCTTC.

The chain links TRBV19 to TRBJ1-2, with 7 bases aligning to TRBD1. The CDR3 runs 13 residues. The V segment lost 8 bases and the J segment 5 bases; nucleotides outside the gene matches: 8. Germline V gene lookup returns CDR1 LNHDA and CDR2 SQIVND (reference sequence). The DNA for the CDR3 is TGTGCCAGTTTCCAGACAGGGAAGTATGGCTACACCTTC. The encoded protein is CASFQTGKYGYTF. Full variable domain (missing parts from reference TRBV19 and TRBJ1-2): DGGITQSPKYLFRKEGQNVTLSCEQNLNHDAMYWYRQDPGQGLRLIYYSQIVNDFQKGDIAEGYSVSREKKESFPLTVTSAQKNPTAFYLCASFQTGKYGYTFGSGTRLTVV.

This clone was counted between two and nine times. The J gene is TRBJ1-2, the V gene TRBV6-2 or TRBV6-3, with a weak D call TRBD1 (6 bases). V dropped 1 base and J dropped 4 bases, with 10 bases sitting between them. This CDR3 comprises 14 residues. Germline lookup yields CDR1 MNHEY and CDR2 SVGEGT. The CDR3 region is CASSYFRQVYGYTF. Written as DNA, the CDR3 is TGTGCCAGCAGTTACTTCCGACAGGTCTATGGCTACACCTTC.

This clone showed up just once. This chain joins TRBV18 and TRBJ2-4; TRBD1 aligns across 12 bases. The CDR3 is 16 amino acids. CDR1 is KGHSH and CDR2 is LQKENI in the germline V gene. V was pared by 2 bases and J by 8 bases, with 7 bases of the junction left unmatched. The CDR3 nucleotides are TGTGCCAGCTCACCATCCGGGACAGGGGGCCTGGACATTCAGTACTTC. It specifies CASSPSGTGGLDIQYF. Variable domain in full (rest from reference TRBV18 and TRBJ2-4): NAGVMQNPRHLVRRRGQEARLRCSPMKGHSHVYWYRQLPEEGLKFMVYLQKENIIDESGMPKERFSAEFPKEGPSILRIQQVVRGDSAAYFCASSPSGTGGLDIQYFGAGTRLSVL.